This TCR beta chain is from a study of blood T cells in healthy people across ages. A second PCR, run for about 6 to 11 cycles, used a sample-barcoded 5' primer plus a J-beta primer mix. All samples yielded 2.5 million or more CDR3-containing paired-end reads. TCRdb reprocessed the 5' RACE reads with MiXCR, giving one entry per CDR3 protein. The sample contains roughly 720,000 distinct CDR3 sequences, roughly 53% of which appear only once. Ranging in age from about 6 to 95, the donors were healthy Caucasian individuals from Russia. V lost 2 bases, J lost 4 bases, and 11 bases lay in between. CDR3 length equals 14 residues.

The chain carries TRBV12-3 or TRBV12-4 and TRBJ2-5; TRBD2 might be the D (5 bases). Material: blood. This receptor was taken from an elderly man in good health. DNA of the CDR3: TGTGCCAGCAGTTTACAGCGGCGCCCAGAGACCCAGTACTTC. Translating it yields CASSLQRRPETQYF.